These 24 T cell receptor beta chains were sequenced from one sample in a study of OX40 agonist ivuxolimab in advanced cancers. The table came from immunoSEQ multiplex PCR; TCRdb's copy has only in-frame clones and leaves some out. The sample carries 83,000 or so clones, around 85% recorded once. The sample here was CD4+ or CD8+ T cells sorted from blood, taken in a trial of the OX40 agonist ivuxolimab. The receptors originated from an adult with an advanced solid tumor such as melanoma, head and neck, liver or kidney cancer.

V and J are TRBV6-5 and TRBJ1-1; possible D gene TRBD1, 5 bases. The CDR3 length is 15 residues. CDR1 and CDR2 from the germline V gene are MNHEY and SVGAGI. With 5 bases removed from V and 3 bases from J, the gap between germline ends came to 16 bases. The CDR3 loop reads CASSRRGGTDTEAFF. The CDR3, as DNA: TGTGCCAGCAGTCGTAGGGGAGGGACGGACACTGAAGCTTTCTTT.

V gene TRBV6-5 combines with J gene TRBJ2-1; the D gene is possibly TRBD2 (5 bases). V lost 2 bases, J lost 0 bases, and 8 bases lay in between. Germline V lookup: CDR1 MNHEY, CDR2 SVGAGI. This CDR3 comprises 15 residues. CDR3 residues: CASSYEAGSYNEQFF. The DNA of the CDR3 is TGTGCCAGCAGTTACGAGGCGGGCTCCTACAATGAGCAGTTCTTC.

The gene calls are TRBV7-2 and TRBJ1-2; D is perhaps TRBD1 (5 bases). Germline V gives CDR1 SGHTA, CDR2 FQGNSA. The CDR3 covers 15 residues. Trimming removed 1 base at V and 7 bases at J, with 16 bases between. The CDR3 loop is CASSLEGRAKVGYTF. The DNA for the CDR3 is TGTGCCAGCAGCTTAGAGGGCAGGGCGAAGGTTGGCTACACCTTC.

This chain links TRBV9 with TRBJ2-3; 8 positions match TRBD2. Germline lookup yields CDR1 SGDLS and CDR2 YYNGEE. The trim removed 0 bases at V and 5 bases at J, leaving 8 bases unmatched. The CDR3 extends over 16 amino acids. CDR3 loop: CASSVAGGLELDTQYF. CDR3 DNA sequence: TGTGCCAGCAGCGTAGCGGGGGGGCTCGAATTAGATACGCAGTATTTT. Full variable domain (outside the CDR3, taken from reference TRBV9 and TRBJ2-3): DSGVTQTPKHLITATGQRVTLRCSPRSGDLSVYWYQQSLDQGLQFLIQYYNGEERAKGNILERFSAQQFPDLHSELNLSSLELGDSALYFCASSVAGGLELDTQYFGPGTRLTVL.

This clone appeared once. V usage is TRBV20-1 and J usage is TRBJ2-1; no definite D call. The V end lost 0 bases, the J end lost 8 bases, and 5 bases lay between the germline ends. The CDR3 totals 11 residues. The V gene's germline CDR1 is DFQATT and CDR2 SNEGSKA (reference sequence). The DNA for the CDR3 is TGCAGTGCTAGAGAAGACTATGAGCAGTTCTTC. It codes for CSAREDYEQFF.

Turning to this clone: This sample also contains other DNA sequences that code for the same CDR3. This rearrangement joins TRBV7-3 to TRBJ1-1, with a possible D match to TRBD1 (6 bases). This CDR3 region has 14 residues. Germline CDR1 is SGHTA and CDR2 is FQGTGA. Trimming left V 2 bases short and J 1 base short, with 8 bases between. CDR3 protein: CASSLGGENTEAFF. CDR3 nucleotide sequence: TGTGCCAGCAGCTTAGGGGGCGAGAACACTGAAGCTTTCTTT.

The V and J genes are TRBV5-1 and TRBJ2-6, with D uncertain. Looked up from germline, CDR1 is SGHRS and CDR2 is YFSETQ. Trimming pared 4 bases from V and 0 bases from J, leaving 11 bases between. This CDR3 is 16 amino acids long. The CDR3: CASSEAMGSGANVLTF. CDR3 sequence (DNA): TGCGCCAGCAGCGAGGCCATGGGCTCTGGGGCCAACGTCCTGACTTTC.

The rearrangement uses TRBV18 and TRBJ2-3; 8 bases agree with TRBD2. The germline V gene encodes CDR1 KGHSH and CDR2 LQKENI. V lost 6 bases, J lost 2 bases, and 4 bases stayed unmatched. The CDR3 is made up of 14 amino acids. The chain's CDR3 is CASSSSGHTDTQYF. The DNA of the CDR3 is TGTGCCAGCTCTTCTAGCGGGCACACAGATACGCAGTATTTT. Full variable domain (remainder filled in from reference TRBV18 and TRBJ2-3): NAGVMQNPRHLVRRRGQEARLRCSPMKGHSHVYWYRQLPEEGLKFMVYLQKENIIDESGMPKERFSAEFPKEGPSILRIQQVVRGDSAAYFCASSSSGHTDTQYFGPGTRLTVL.

The chain uses TRBV5-1 and TRBJ2-7; tentatively, D is TRBD2 (6 bases). The germline V and J ends were trimmed by 4 bases and 2 bases, with 16 bases remaining between them. The CDR3 has 15 amino acids. Germline CDR1 reads SGHRS; CDR2 reads YFSETQ. CDR3 DNA: TGCGCCAGCAGCCCCCGGAGGGCGGAGACCTACGAGCAGTACTTC. It yields the protein CASSPRRAETYEQYF.

This clone was observed a few times. This rearrangement joins TRBV6-4 to TRBJ1-1, with D hard to call. Germline V CDR1 and CDR2: MRHNA, SNTAGT. Trimming took off 6 bases at V and 0 bases at J, with 8 bases between the two ends. The CDR3 has 13 residues. DNA of the CDR3: TGTGCCAGCAGCACTAGCATGAACACTGAAGCTTTCTTT. Translated, it gives CASSTSMNTEAFF.

The CDR3: CASSLGGVPTDTQYF. The CDR3 bases are TGTGCCAGCAGCTTAGGCGGGGTACCCACAGATACGCAGTATTTT. The V and J genes are TRBV7-3 and TRBJ2-3; D may be TRBD2 (6 bases). Germline CDR1 SGHTA, CDR2 FQGTGA. The CDR3 contains 15 residues. Trimming cost V 2 bases and J 2 bases, with 11 bases left between them.

The chain is built from TRBV7-8 and TRBJ2-2, with 11 bases matching TRBD2. The CDR3 runs 16 residues. V lost 3 bases, J lost 1 base, and 1 base stayed unmatched. Per the germline V gene, CDR1 is SGHVS and CDR2 is FQNEAQ. CDR3 in amino acids: CASSLTSGMNTGELFF. The CDR3 DNA sequence: TGTGCCAGCAGCTTGACTAGCGGGATGAACACCGGGGAGCTGTTTTTT.

V is TRBV5-1 and J is TRBJ2-3, with D tentatively TRBD2 (7 bases). The CDR3 runs to 15 residues. With 4 bases removed from V and 4 bases from J, the gap between germline ends came to 16 bases. Germline values: CDR1 SGHRS, CDR2 YFSETQ. The CDR3, as DNA: TGCGCCAGCAGCGCGGGCGGGGGCCGAGCAGATACGCAGTATTTT. Protein: CASSAGGGRADTQYF. The entire variable domain, with the rest obtained from reference TRBV5-1 and TRBJ2-3, is as follows: KAGVTQTPRYLIKTRGQQVTLSCSPISGHRSVSWYQQTPGQGLQFLFEYFSETQRNKGNFPGRFSGRQFSNSRSEMNVSTLELGDSALYLCASSAGGGRADTQYFGPGTRLTVL.

V and J are TRBV2 and TRBJ2-5; D might be TRBD1 or TRBD2, each matching 6 bases. Germline lookup yields CDR1 SNHLY and CDR2 FYNNEI. This CDR3 has 13 residues. V shed 4 bases and J shed 5 bases, with 11 bases lying between them. The CDR3 protein is CASSGGARETQYF. CDR3 DNA: TGTGCCAGCAGTGGGGGGGCCAGGGAGACCCAGTACTTC.

DNA of the CDR3: TGTGCCAGCAGCTTAGAACTAGCCTCAAACATTCAGTACTTC. Protein product: CASSLELASNIQYF. J is TRBJ2-4 and V is TRBV11-2; D might be TRBD2 (6 bases). The germline V and J ends were trimmed by 0 bases and 6 bases, with 9 bases remaining between them. CDR3 length: 14 residues. Germline V lookup: CDR1 SGHAT, CDR2 FQNNGV.

The chain carries TRBV7-2 and TRBJ2-2, with D possibly matching TRBD1 (5 bases). The CDR3 loop spans 17 amino acids. Between the trimmed V and J ends, which lost 3 bases and 1 base, there was a span of 15 bases. The germline V gene has CDR1 SGHTA and CDR2 FQGNSA. The CDR3: CASSLRQPALNTGELFF. In DNA, the CDR3 is TGTGCCAGCAGCTTGCGACAGCCCGCCTTGAACACCGGGGAGCTGTTTTTT.

This clone appeared a single time. The V call is TRBV19, the J call TRBJ1-2; 8 bases are shared with TRBD1. Germline assignment: CDR1 LNHDA and CDR2 SQIVND (reference sequence). This CDR3 contains 15 residues. With V trimmed by 2 bases and J by 6 bases, 8 bases remained unmatched. The DNA of the CDR3 is TGTGCCAGTAGTATATGGGACAGGCCGGGTAATGGCTACACCTTC. Amino acid sequence: CASSIWDRPGNGYTF.

The chain joins TRBV7-7 to TRBJ2-3; D gene unclear. Trimming took 5 bases from V and 6 from J, leaving 9 bases between them. The length of the CDR3 is 12 residues. Germline lookup yields CDR1 SSHAT and CDR2 FNYEAQ (reference sequence). The CDR3 is CASSPLGDTQYF. The CDR3 DNA follows: TGTGCCAGCAGCCCACTGGGGGATACGCAGTATTTT.

The rearrangement uses TRBV5-4 and TRBJ2-7; the D gene is possibly TRBD1 (6 bases). The CDR3 has 14 residues. V shed 4 bases and J shed 2 bases, with 13 bases lying between them. The germline V gene has CDR1 SGHNT and CDR2 YYREEE (reference sequence). The CDR3 DNA reads TGTGCCAGCAGCCTATCCGGACAGCCCTACGAGCAGTACTTC. This encodes CASSLSGQPYEQYF.

This chain links TRBV9 with TRBJ2-7; 9 positions agree with TRBD1. Trimming took 3 bases from V and 4 from J; bases not matched to a gene: 8. The CDR3 totals 15 residues. In germline, CDR1 is SGDLS, CDR2 YYNGEE. The CDR3 is CASSEGTGSRYEQYF. The DNA for the CDR3 is TGTGCCAGCAGCGAGGGGACAGGGTCTCGGTACGAGCAGTACTTC.

This chain connects TRBV6-1 to TRBJ1-6, with no clear D. Germline values: CDR1 MNHNS, CDR2 SASEGT. V was shortened by 1 base and J by 13 bases, with 5 bases between the two germline ends. CDR3 size: 11 residues. CDR3 sequence reads: CASSEVWPLHF. In DNA, the CDR3 is TGTGCCAGCAGTGAAGTGTGGCCCCTCCACTTT.

The V gene is TRBV9, the J gene TRBJ1-3; 10 bases line up with TRBD1. V lost 0 bases to trimming and J lost 8 bases; unmatched junction nucleotides: 5. The germline V gene encodes CDR1 SGDLS and CDR2 YYNGEE. The CDR3 covers 15 residues. The CDR3 reads CASSVGGQGLDTIYF. DNA of the CDR3: TGTGCCAGCAGCGTAGGGGGACAGGGGTTGGACACCATATATTTT.

The rearrangement links TRBV12-5 to TRBJ2-7; D perhaps matches TRBD2 (6 bases). With 11 bases removed from V and 1 base from J, the gap between germline ends came to 24 bases. CDR3 length: 16 amino acids. From germline, CDR1 is LGHNT and CDR2 FRNRAP. The CDR3: CARPGGRRGSSYEQYF. The DNA for the CDR3 is TGTGCTCGTCCAGGAGGGCGGAGGGGTTCGTCCTACGAGCAGTACTTC.

The chain uses TRBV14 and TRBJ2-3; D is unresolved. V lost 1 base to trimming and J lost 0 bases, with 5 bases between them. Germline CDR1 and CDR2: SGHDN and FVKESK. The CDR3 contains 14 residues. The CDR3 nucleotides read TGTGCCAGCAGCCAAGGCTTTAGCACAGATACGCAGTATTTT. Protein product: CASSQGFSTDTQYF.